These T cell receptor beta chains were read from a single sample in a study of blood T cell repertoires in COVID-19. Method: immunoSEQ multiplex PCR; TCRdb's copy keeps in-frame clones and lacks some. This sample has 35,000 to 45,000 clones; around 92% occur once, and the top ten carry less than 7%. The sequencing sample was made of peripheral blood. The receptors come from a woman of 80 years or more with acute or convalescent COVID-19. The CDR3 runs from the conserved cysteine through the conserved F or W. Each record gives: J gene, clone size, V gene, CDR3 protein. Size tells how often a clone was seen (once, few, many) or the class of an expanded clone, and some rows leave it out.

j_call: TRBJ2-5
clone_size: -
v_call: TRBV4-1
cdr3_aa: CASSQDWSGGETQYF

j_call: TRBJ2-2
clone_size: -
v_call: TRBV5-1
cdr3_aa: CASSSTVNTGELFF

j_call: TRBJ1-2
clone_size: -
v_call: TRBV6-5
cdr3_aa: CASSLGSIGYTF

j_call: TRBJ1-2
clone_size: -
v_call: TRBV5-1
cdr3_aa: CASSLTGTGPYGYTF

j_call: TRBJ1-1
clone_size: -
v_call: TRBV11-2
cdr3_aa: CASSPDRGTEAFF

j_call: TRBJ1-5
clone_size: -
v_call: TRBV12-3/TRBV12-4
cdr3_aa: CASSRDRNQPQHF

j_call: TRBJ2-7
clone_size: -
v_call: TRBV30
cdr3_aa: CAWRKRPGTGFYEQYF

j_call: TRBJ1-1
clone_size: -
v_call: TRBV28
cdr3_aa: CASSRTRQGIRSEAFF

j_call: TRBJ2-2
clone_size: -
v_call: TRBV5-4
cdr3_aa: CASSPGQTNTGELFF

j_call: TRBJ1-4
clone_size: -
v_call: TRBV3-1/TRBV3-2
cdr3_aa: CASSPDRLQNEKLFF

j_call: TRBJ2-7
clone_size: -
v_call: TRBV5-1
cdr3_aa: CASSFADRLTNQVQYF

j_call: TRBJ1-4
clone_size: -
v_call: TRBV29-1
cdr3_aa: CSVELGGEEKLFF

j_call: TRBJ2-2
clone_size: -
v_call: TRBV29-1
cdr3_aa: CSVEQAQGAGELFF

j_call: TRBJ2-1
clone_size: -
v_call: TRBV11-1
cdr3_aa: CASTRDRDKQFF

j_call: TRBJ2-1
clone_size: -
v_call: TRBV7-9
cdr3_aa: CASSARGTSSYNEQFF

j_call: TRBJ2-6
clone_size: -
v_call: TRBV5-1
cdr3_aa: CASSLTASGANVLTF

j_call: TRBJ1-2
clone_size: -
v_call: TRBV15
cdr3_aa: CATSRVGDQNYGYTF

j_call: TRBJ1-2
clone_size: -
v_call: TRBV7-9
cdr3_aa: CASSFGRTEEYTF

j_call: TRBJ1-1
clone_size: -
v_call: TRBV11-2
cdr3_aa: CASSLVGQKNTEAFF

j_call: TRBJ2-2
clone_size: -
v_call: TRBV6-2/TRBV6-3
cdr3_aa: CASSRHTGERTGELFF

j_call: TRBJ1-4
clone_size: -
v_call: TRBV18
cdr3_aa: CASSPVGQGALTNEKLFF

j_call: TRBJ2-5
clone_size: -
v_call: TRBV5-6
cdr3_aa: CASSPLGSGGMQETQYF

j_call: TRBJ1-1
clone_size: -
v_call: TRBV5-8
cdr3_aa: CASSFRRRTEAFF

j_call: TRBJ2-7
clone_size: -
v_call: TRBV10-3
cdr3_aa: CAISGDRAGTGEQYF

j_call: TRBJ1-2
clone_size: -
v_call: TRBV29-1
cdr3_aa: CSVQNIGTALNYGYTF

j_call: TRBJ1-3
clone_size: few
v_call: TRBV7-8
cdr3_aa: CASSRSGNTIYF

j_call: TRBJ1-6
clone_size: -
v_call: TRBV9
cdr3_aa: CASSVESGAPAHSYNSPLHF

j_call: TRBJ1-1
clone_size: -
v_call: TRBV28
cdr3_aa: CASSGQGREAFF

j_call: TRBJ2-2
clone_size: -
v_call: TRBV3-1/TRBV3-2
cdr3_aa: CASSHRGTGELFF

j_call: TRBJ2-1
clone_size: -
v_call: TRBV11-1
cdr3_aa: CAVTSGVEQFF

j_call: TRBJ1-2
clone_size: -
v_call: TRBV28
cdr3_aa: CASSPPTGTQAGYTF

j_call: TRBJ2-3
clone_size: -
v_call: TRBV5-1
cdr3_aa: CASSVTSGGTDTQYF

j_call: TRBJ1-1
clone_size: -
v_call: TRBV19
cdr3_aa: CASIRRDRENTEAFF

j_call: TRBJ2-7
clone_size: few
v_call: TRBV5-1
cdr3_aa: CASSRSGGNEQYF

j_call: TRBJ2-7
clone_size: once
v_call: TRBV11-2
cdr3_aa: CASSSSAFEYEQYF

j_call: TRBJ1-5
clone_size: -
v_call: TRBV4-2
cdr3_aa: CASSQGAGGLQPQHF

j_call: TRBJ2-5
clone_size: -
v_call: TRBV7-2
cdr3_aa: CASSGRDRKETQYF

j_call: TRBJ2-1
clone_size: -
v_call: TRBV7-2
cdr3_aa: CASSSSGYRDNEQFF

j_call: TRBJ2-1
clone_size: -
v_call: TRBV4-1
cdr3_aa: CASSQEGRGGRNEQFF

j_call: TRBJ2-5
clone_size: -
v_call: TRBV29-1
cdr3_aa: CSVGRGSETQYF

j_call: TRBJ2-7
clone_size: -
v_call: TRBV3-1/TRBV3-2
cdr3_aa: CASSQSAAWGVEQYF

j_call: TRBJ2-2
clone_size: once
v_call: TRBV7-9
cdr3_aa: CASSHRDSYTGELFF

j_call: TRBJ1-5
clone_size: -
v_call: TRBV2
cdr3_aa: CASTPFRGSNQPQHF

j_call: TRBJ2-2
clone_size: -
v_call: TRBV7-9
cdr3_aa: CASSLGATGELFF

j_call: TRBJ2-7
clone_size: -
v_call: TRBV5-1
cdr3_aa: CASSFVPGTGVYEQYF

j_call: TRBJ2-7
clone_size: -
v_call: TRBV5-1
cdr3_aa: CASSLFGADGEQYF

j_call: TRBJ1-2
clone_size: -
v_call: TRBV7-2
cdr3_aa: CASSLRAGDGYTF

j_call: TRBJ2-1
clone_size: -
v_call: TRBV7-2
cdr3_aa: CASSLGGLAGLNEQFF

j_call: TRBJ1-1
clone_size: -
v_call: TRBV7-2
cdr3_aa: CASSLAQGGTNTEAFF

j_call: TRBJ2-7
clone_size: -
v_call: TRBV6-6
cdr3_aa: CASSMGHSTSYEQYF

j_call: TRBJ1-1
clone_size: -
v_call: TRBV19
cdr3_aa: CASSMRGNTEAFF

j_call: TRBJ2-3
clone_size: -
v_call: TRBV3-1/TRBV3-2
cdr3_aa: CASSRYSPGQGIADTQYF

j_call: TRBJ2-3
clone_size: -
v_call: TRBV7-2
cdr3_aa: CASSAGLAGGTDTQYF

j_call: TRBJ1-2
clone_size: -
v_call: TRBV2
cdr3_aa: CASSQQGANYGYTF

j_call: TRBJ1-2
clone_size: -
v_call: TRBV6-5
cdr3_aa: CASNRDSGGAGYTF

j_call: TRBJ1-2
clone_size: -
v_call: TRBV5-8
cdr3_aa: CASSLTGGEGYTF